The 30 T cell receptor beta chains listed next were all sequenced from one sample in a study of beta chain features in type 1 diabetes. Every bit of the isolated RNA underwent reverse transcription, so sequencing read expressed TCRB transcripts. Sequenced by immunoSEQ multiplex PCR; TCRdb stores in-frame clones only, minus some. The table records about 620,000 clones, about 14% of them present only once. Material for sequencing was naive CD4+ T cells from blood. The origin of the receptors is a man aged 18 to 29 in good health.

This chain connects TRBV7-8 to TRBJ2-7, with TRBD2 identical over 9 bases. The CDR3 contains 16 residues. The V segment lost 5 bases and the J segment 2 bases; nucleotides outside the gene matches: 10. CDR1 and CDR2 from the germline V gene are SGHVS and FQNEAQ. CDR3 DNA: TGTGCCAGCAGCCTCCTAGGGACTAGCATCCCCTACGAGCAGTACTTC. This gives the protein CASSLLGTSIPYEQYF.

The chain carries TRBV9 and TRBJ1-2; no firm D call. Trimming left V 3 bases short and J 2 bases short, with 8 bases between. CDR1 and CDR2 (germline): SGDLS, YYNGEE. This CDR3 is built from 13 residues. The DNA of the CDR3 is TGTGCCAGCAGCGAAGGACGGAACTATGGCTACACCTTC. Its protein is CASSEGRNYGYTF.

V gene TRBV7-9 combines with J gene TRBJ2-2; possibly TRBD1 for D (6 bases). Trimming pared 0 bases from V and 7 bases from J, leaving 12 bases between. Per the germline V gene, CDR1 is SEHNR and CDR2 is FQNEAQ (reference sequence). There are 15 residues in the CDR3. In DNA form, the CDR3 reads TGTGCCAGCAGCTTAGCAGATCGGGGACACGGGGAGCTGTTTTTT. Protein product: CASSLADRGHGELFF. Full variable domain (rest looked up from reference TRBV7-9 and TRBJ2-2): DTGVSQNPRHKITKRGQNVTFRCDPISEHNRLYWYRQTLGQGPEFLTYFQNEAQLEKSRLLSDRFSAERPKGSFSTLEIQRTEQGDSAMYLCASSLADRGHGELFFGEGSRLTVL.

This clone showed up just a few times. The chain links TRBV28 to TRBJ1-1; maybe TRBD1 (6 bases). Germline values: CDR1 MDHEN, CDR2 SYDVKM. V was shortened by 5 bases and J by 9 bases, with 16 bases between the two germline ends. The CDR3 is 13 residues long. CDR3 coding DNA: TGTGCCAGCAGTCCGACAGGCGGCCCCAAAGCTTTCTTT. It yields the protein CASSPTGGPKAFF.

The V gene is TRBV28, the J gene TRBJ2-3; TRBD1 aligns across 7 bases. Germline CDR1 and CDR2: MDHEN and SYDVKM. The V segment lost 6 bases and the J segment 0 bases; nucleotides outside the gene matches: 6. The CDR3 is 15 residues long. As DNA, the CDR3 is TGTGCCAGCAGACCGACAGGGTTCAGCACAGATACGCAGTATTTT. This gives the protein CASRPTGFSTDTQYF. The entire variable domain, with the rest obtained from reference TRBV28 and TRBJ2-3, is as follows: DVKVTQSSRYLVKRTGEKVFLECVQDMDHENMFWYRQDPGLGLRLIYFSYDVKMKEKGDIPEGYSVSREKKERFSLILESASTNQTSMYLCASRPTGFSTDTQYFGPGTRLTVL.

This clone was detected only a few times. This chain links TRBV6-5 with TRBJ2-1, with D hard to call. CDR1 and CDR2 (germline): MNHEY, SVGAGI. The CDR3 spans 12 residues. V was cut by 5 bases and J by 7 bases, with 9 bases left in between. CDR3 residues: CASSTRGNEQFF. The CDR3 DNA follows: TGTGCCAGCAGTACCCGAGGTAATGAGCAGTTCTTC.

This clone was observed a handful of times. CDR3 sequence reads: CASSQDVSRGGNTEAFF. The CDR3 coding sequence is TGTGCCAGCAGCCAAGATGTGAGCCGCGGCGGGAACACTGAAGCTTTCTTT. The chain recombines TRBV14 with TRBJ1-1; D not resolved. The CDR3 loop spans 17 amino acids. The germline V and J ends were trimmed by 0 bases and 1 base, with 15 bases remaining between them. The germline CDR1 and CDR2 sequences are SGHDN and FVKESK.

This clone was seen a few times. The rearrangement joins TRBV14 to TRBJ1-1; tentative D call: TRBD1 (5 bases). CDR1 is SGHDN, CDR2 FVKESK, per germline. The germline V and J ends were trimmed by 2 bases and 5 bases, with 15 bases remaining between them. The CDR3 is made up of 15 amino acids. The CDR3 loop is CASSQLPRERTEAFF. CDR3 coding DNA: TGTGCCAGCAGCCAACTTCCCAGGGAGCGGACTGAAGCTTTCTTT. Full variable domain (outside the CDR3, taken from reference TRBV14 and TRBJ1-1): EAGVTQFPSHSVIEKGQTVTLRCDPISGHDNLYWYRRVMGKEIKFLLHFVKESKQDESGMPNNRFLAERTGGTYSTLKVQPAELEDSGVYFCASSQLPRERTEAFFGQGTRLTVV.

This clone was recorded a few times. The chain is built from TRBV19 and TRBJ2-1; the D gene is possibly TRBD2 (6 bases). Deletions cut 5 bases from V and 5 bases from J, with 16 bases between. The CDR3 runs to 15 residues. Germline CDR1 is LNHDA and CDR2 is SQIVND (reference sequence). CDR3 protein: CASSGSAGIHNEQFF. CDR3 in DNA: TGTGCCAGTAGTGGGTCGGCGGGAATACACAATGAGCAGTTCTTC.

The gene calls are TRBV18 and TRBJ1-1; D might be TRBD1 (5 bases). The CDR3 length is 12 residues. V shed 10 bases and J shed 1 base, with 10 bases lying between them. Germline V gene lookup returns CDR1 KGHSH and CDR2 LQKENI. CDR3 residues: CATRQGNTEAFF. The CDR3 nucleotides read TGTGCCACCCGGCAGGGGAACACTGAAGCTTTCTTT.

The chain combines TRBV10-3 with TRBJ2-1, with TRBD2 identical over 7 bases. The CDR3 is 13 residues long. Trimming at V came to 10 bases and at J to 6 bases, leaving 9 bases not matched to a gene. The germline V gene has CDR1 ENHRY and CDR2 SYGVKD. The CDR3 spells CATKLASGNEQFF. Written as DNA, the CDR3 is TGTGCCACTAAACTAGCGTCGGGCAATGAGCAGTTCTTC.

CDR3 sequence (DNA): TGTGCCAGCAGCTTAGCTAGAGGCGATGAGCAGTTCTTC. This encodes CASSLARGDEQFF. The chain is built from TRBV7-2 and TRBJ2-1; D unresolved. Germline CDR1 is SGHTA and CDR2 is FQGNSA. The CDR3 contains 13 residues. The V gene lost 0 bases and the J gene lost 8 bases, with 8 bases spanning the gap. The full variable domain, its missing parts supplied by reference TRBV7-2 and TRBJ2-1, is GAGVSQSPSNKVTEKGKDVELRCDPISGHTALYWYRQSLGQGLEFLIYFQGNSAPDKSGLPSDRFSAERTGGSVSTLTIQRTQQEDSAVYLCASSLARGDEQFFGPGTRLTVL.

This clone was observed a few times. This chain connects TRBV5-6 to TRBJ2-7; D remains ambiguous. V was cut by 2 bases and J by 5 bases, with 5 bases left in between. Looked up from germline, CDR1 is SGHDT and CDR2 is YYEEEE. The CDR3 consists of 11 residues. CDR3 amino acids: CASSFEDEQYF. CDR3 sequence (DNA): TGTGCCAGCAGCTTCGAAGACGAGCAGTACTTC.

The sample holds a few counts of this clone. The chain joins TRBV29-1 to TRBJ1-2; D might be TRBD1 (5 bases). From germline, CDR1 is SQVTM and CDR2 ANQGSEA. The CDR3 runs 13 residues. The ends were cut back, 6 bases at V and 7 bases at J, with 18 bases in the middle. In nucleotides, the CDR3 is TGCAGCGTCGGAGGAGGAGGGGCAGGTGGCTACACCTTC. Its protein is CSVGGGGAGGYTF.

The J gene is TRBJ1-1, the V gene TRBV6-5; maybe TRBD1 (5 bases). The CDR3 runs to 15 residues. Germline CDR1 reads MNHEY; CDR2 reads SVGAGI. Deletions cut 3 bases from V and 5 bases from J, with 16 bases between. The CDR3 sequence: CASSYEGQGRTEAFF. As DNA, the CDR3 is TGTGCCAGCAGTTATGAAGGGCAGGGAAGAACTGAAGCTTTCTTT.

This clone was counted between two and nine times. The rearrangement joins TRBV7-9 to TRBJ1-2; D unclear. The CDR3 sequence is 14 residues long. V lost 6 bases and J lost 5, with 16 bases in between. Germline CDR1 is SEHNR and CDR2 is FQNEAQ (reference sequence). The CDR3 loop reads CASRKSGVVYGYTF. Here the CDR3 DNA reads TGTGCCAGCAGAAAAAGCGGGGTGGTTTATGGCTACACCTTC. The full variable domain, in which reference TRBV7-9 and TRBJ1-2 provide the parts outside the CDR3, is DTGVSQNPRHKITKRGQNVTFRCDPISEHNRLYWYRQTLGQGPEFLTYFQNEAQLEKSRLLSDRFSAERPKGSFSTLEIQRTEQGDSAMYLCASRKSGVVYGYTFGSGTRLTVV.

V and J are TRBV5-8 and TRBJ2-1; the match to TRBD2 covers 7 bases. V lost 4 bases, J lost 10 bases, and 8 bases stayed unmatched. There are 13 residues in the CDR3. Germline V gene sequence: CDR1 SGHTS, CDR2 YDEGEE. CDR3 loop: CASSLRTRGEQFF. In DNA, the CDR3 is TGTGCCAGCAGCCTACGGACTAGAGGCGAGCAGTTCTTC.

J is TRBJ1-4 and V is TRBV30, with D maybe TRBD1 (5 bases). The germline V gene encodes CDR1 GTSNPN and CDR2 SVGIG (reference sequence). Trimming left V 1 base short and J 0 bases short, with 9 bases between. The CDR3 runs 15 residues. The chain's CDR3 is CAWSGLGATNEKLFF. The DNA of the CDR3 is TGTGCCTGGAGTGGGCTGGGGGCAACTAATGAAAAACTGTTTTTT. The full variable domain, in which reference TRBV30 and TRBJ1-4 provide the parts outside the CDR3, is SQTIHQWPATLVQPVGSPLSLECTVEGTSNPNLYWYRQAAGRGLQLLFYSVGIGQISSEVPQNLSASRPQDRQFILSSKKLLLSDSGFYLCAWSGLGATNEKLFFGSGTQLSVL.

There are a few counts of this clone. The chain is built from TRBV19 and TRBJ1-1; a possible D gene is TRBD1 (5 bases). Trimming pared 3 bases from V and 0 bases from J, leaving 8 bases between. The CDR3 totals 14 residues. CDR1 and CDR2 (germline): LNHDA, SQIVND (reference sequence). The CDR3 DNA reads TGTGCCAGTAGTATCAGGGCAATGAACACTGAAGCTTTCTTT. Protein product: CASSIRAMNTEAFF.

Note on this clone: Other DNA sequences of this sample code for an identical CDR3. The rearrangement links TRBV28 to TRBJ2-4; TRBD1 agrees at 7 bases. CDR1 MDHEN and CDR2 SYDVKM come from the germline V gene. CDR3 size: 15 residues. V was clipped by 2 bases and J by 0 bases; unmatched bases: 1. The chain's CDR3 is CASSLGTVAKNIQYF. In DNA, the CDR3 is TGTGCCAGCAGTTTAGGGACAGTAGCCAAAAACATTCAGTACTTC.

The chain has TRBV6-6 and TRBJ1-2; D is ambiguous. V was shortened by 7 bases and J by 2 bases, with 17 bases between the two germline ends. CDR1 MNHNY and CDR2 SVGAGI come from the germline V gene (reference sequence). CDR3 length: 15 amino acids. The CDR3 DNA follows: TGTGCCAGCACTCCCACCAGCACACCCAACTATGGCTACACCTTC. Residues: CASTPTSTPNYGYTF.

The table lists this clone with a few counts. The chain uses TRBV20-1 and TRBJ2-7; possibly TRBD1 for D (5 bases). This CDR3 is 10 amino acids long. The germline V gene encodes CDR1 DFQATT and CDR2 SNEGSKA (reference sequence). Written as DNA, the CDR3 is TGCAGGTTGCAGGGCTACGAGCAGTACTTC. Translated, it gives CRLQGYEQYF.

This clone appeared a few times. This chain joins TRBV30 and TRBJ1-5; D unclear. CDR3 size: 13 residues. V lost 5 bases and J lost 6, with 14 bases in between. Germline V lookup: CDR1 GTSNPN, CDR2 SVGIG (reference sequence). The CDR3 nucleotides read TGTGCCTGGTCCCCGGGTGGGGTTCAGCCCCAGCATTTT. As protein: CAWSPGGVQPQHF.

The sample holds a few counts of this clone. The chain uses TRBV9 and TRBJ1-1; D remains unclear. CDR1 SGDLS and CDR2 YYNGEE come from the germline V gene. The CDR3 sequence is 13 residues long. Trimming pared 0 bases from V and 6 bases from J, leaving 9 bases between. The CDR3 is CASSVEGNAEAFF. In DNA form, the CDR3 reads TGTGCCAGCAGCGTAGAGGGTAACGCTGAAGCTTTCTTT.

The chain carries TRBV29-1 and TRBJ1-1, with a weak D call TRBD1 (6 bases). V lost 7 bases, J lost 5 bases, and 14 bases lay in between. From germline, CDR1 is SQVTM and CDR2 ANQGSEA. This CDR3 has 12 residues. The CDR3 region is CSGYRGRTEAFF. DNA of the CDR3: TGCAGCGGTTACCGGGGGCGAACTGAAGCTTTCTTT.

This clone was observed a few times. The chain is built from TRBV25-1 and TRBJ2-5; no reliable D call. Germline values: CDR1 MGHDK, CDR2 SYGVNS. The CDR3 covers 10 residues. With 3 bases removed from V and 5 bases from J, the gap between germline ends came to 1 base. CDR3 nucleotide sequence: TGTGCCAGCAGTGACGAGACCCAGTACTTC. It codes for CASSDETQYF.

In its sample, this clone was seen a few times. The rearrangement links TRBV7-8 to TRBJ2-7, with 9 nucleotides matching TRBD2. The length of the CDR3 is 18 residues. Germline V gene data show CDR1 as SGHVS and CDR2 as FQNEAQ. With 1 base clipped from V and 2 bases from J, the junction kept 12 bases outside the gene matches. CDR3 bases: TGTGCCAGCAGCTTAGAACGAATTGGGACTAGCTCCACCTACGAGCAGTACTTC. Encoded protein: CASSLERIGTSSTYEQYF.

The rearrangement joins TRBV2 to TRBJ1-5; D ambiguous. The CDR3 consists of 17 residues. In germline, CDR1 is SNHLY, CDR2 FYNNEI. V was shortened by 6 bases and J by 2 bases, with 20 bases between the two germline ends. This CDR3 is CASSRLDGRYGNQPQHF. The CDR3 bases are TGTGCCAGCAGCCGACTAGATGGCCGATATGGCAATCAGCCCCAGCATTTT.

In this sample, this clone turned up a few times. The CDR3, as DNA: TGTGCCAGCAGTTATGTTCCTAATCAGCCCCAGCATTTT. Protein sequence: CASSYVPNQPQHF. This chain connects TRBV27 to TRBJ1-5; D not resolved. This CDR3 region has 13 residues. Trimming removed 4 bases from V and 4 bases from J, with 8 bases in between. Looked up from germline, CDR1 is MNHEY and CDR2 is SMNVEV (reference sequence).

To note about this clone: The same CDR3 is also encoded by other DNA sequences in this sample. The rearrangement joins TRBV2 to TRBJ1-1; D call uncertain. V was cut by 7 bases and J by 0 bases, with 9 bases left in between. The CDR3 has 13 residues. The germline V gene encodes CDR1 SNHLY and CDR2 FYNNEI. CDR3 coding DNA: TGTGCCAGCACGGGCCGCATGAACACTGAAGCTTTCTTT. This sequence encodes CASTGRMNTEAFF.